The rows below give T cell receptor beta chains drawn from one sample of a study of blood T cells in healthy people across ages. TCRdb re-analysed the 5' RACE reads in MiXCR, keeping a single row per CDR3 protein. The sample has approximately 820,000 distinct CDR3 sequences, around 45% seen once. Input material: blood. The receptors were gathered from a man between 60 and 75 years old in good health. The CDR3 runs from the conserved cysteine through the conserved F or W. A D gene is named only where the DNA matches it firmly. Size values are once, few and many counts, or a class for expanded clones, and some rows have none.

v_gene,abundance,len,d_gene,j_gene,CDR3nt,CDR3aa
TRBV10-3,-,16,-,TRBJ2-1,TGTGCCATCAGTGAGTCTGGGCGAGGGTTCTACCATGAGCAGTTCTTC,CAISESGRGFYHEQFF
TRBV28,once,14,TRBD1,TRBJ2-1,TGTGCCAGCAGAAAGGACAGGAGCTCCTACGAGCAGTTCTTC,CASRKDRSSYEQFF
TRBV28,-,14,-,TRBJ2-7,TGTGCCAGCAGGCCGCGGTTGGGCTTCTACGAGCAGTACTTC,CASRPRLGFYEQYF
TRBV7-2,few,14,TRBD1,TRBJ2-7,TGTGCCAGCAGCTTAGTACAGGGGATCTACGAGCAGTACTTC,CASSLVQGIYEQYF
TRBV20-1,-,16,TRBD1,TRBJ2-7,TGCAGTGCTAGTGGGAGCCCGGGGACAGGGACCTACGAGCAGTACTTC,CSASGSPGTGTYEQYF
TRBV6-1,few,13,TRBD1,TRBJ2-4,TGTGCCAGCAGTGAATTAGGGACAGGGGAACAGTACTTC,CASSELGTGEQYF
TRBV11-2,-,15,TRBD1,TRBJ1-4,TGTGCCAGCAGCCCCAGACAGGGGGCTCGTGAAAAACTGTTTTTT,CASSPRQGAREKLFF
TRBV6-6,-,17,TRBD2,TRBJ2-5,TGTGCCGGCACAGGGCTAGCGGGGGCCCGGGGCCAAGAGACCCAGTACTTC,CAGTGLAGARGQETQYF
TRBV25-1,few,13,-,TRBJ2-7,TGTGCCAGCAGTGCCTCAGGGGCCTACGAGCAGTACTTC,CASSASGAYEQYF
TRBV5-1,-,11,-,TRBJ2-1,TGCGCCAGCAGGGTAGCAAATGGGCAGTTCTTC,CASRVANGQFF
TRBV6-6,few,16,-,TRBJ2-1,TGTGCCAGCAGTCTCCTCCCTGGGGGCTCCTACAATGAGCAGTTCTTC,CASSLLPGGSYNEQFF
TRBV3-1,-,15,-,TRBJ2-2,TGTGCCAGCAGCCATTTTCACAGGTCTAACGGGGAGCTGTTTTTT,CASSHFHRSNGELFF
TRBV6-2/TRBV6-3,-,14,TRBD2,TRBJ2-5,TGTGCCAGCACCGGGACTAACCCACCAGAGACCCAGTACTTC,CASTGTNPPETQYF
TRBV7-2,-,13,-,TRBJ1-3,TGTGCCAGCACCGTCAGCTCAGGAAACACCATATATTTT,CASTVSSGNTIYF
TRBV20-1,-,15,TRBD2,TRBJ2-7,TGCAGTGCTAGAGTCGGGACTAGCGGGCGGAACGAGCAGTACTTC,CSARVGTSGRNEQYF
TRBV5-1,few,14,-,TRBJ2-7,TGCGCCAGCAGCCGGGGGCGGACTACCAAAGAGCAGTACTTC,CASSRGRTTKEQYF
TRBV7-9,-,14,-,TRBJ1-1,TGTGCCAGCGTACCGTTAACAGGGAACACTGAAGCTTTCTTT,CASVPLTGNTEAFF
TRBV28,-,15,-,TRBJ1-5,TGTGCCACCGAAGGGGGAGGCGCAGGAGCCCAGCCCCAGCATTTT,CATEGGGAGAQPQHF
TRBV6-6,-,11,-,TRBJ1-1,TGTGCCAGCTTGCAGTACACTGAAGCTTTCTTT,CASLQYTEAFF
TRBV7-9,-,16,-,TRBJ2-1,TGTGCCAGCATCAGTTGGGTGGGGCAGTTCAACAATGAGCAGTTCTTC,CASISWVGQFNNEQFF
TRBV29-1,-,14,TRBD1,TRBJ1-1,TGCAGCGTTATTAAGGACAGGGGGCCCAATGAAGCTTTCTTT,CSVIKDRGPNEAFF
TRBV29-1,many,10,-,TRBJ2-7,TGCAGCGTTGGGGGGCACGAGCAGTACTTC,CSVGGHEQYF